The rows below give T cell receptor beta chains drawn from one sample of a study of blood T cell repertoires in COVID-19. Assay: immunoSEQ multiplex PCR; the TCRdb copy retains only in-frame clones and omits some. The repertoire holds 120,000 to 150,000 clones, around 86% seen once, with about 4.2% in the top ten. The sample taken for sequencing was peripheral blood. These receptor sequences come from a woman of 80 years or more with acute or convalescent COVID-19. Each CDR3 is given with its conserved first and last residue. The D gene is left open where the match is weak. Size values are once, few and many counts, or a class for expanded clones, and some rows have none.

abundance: NA
j_gene: TRBJ2-3
d_gene: TRBD1
v_gene: TRBV18
CDR3nt: TGTGCCAGCTCACCTGTAGCACAGGGGTCGGATACGCAGTATTTT
CDR3aa: CASSPVAQGSDTQYF

abundance: NA
j_gene: TRBJ2-1
d_gene: TRBD2
v_gene: TRBV9
CDR3nt: TGTGCCAGCAGCCCCCGGGACTACAACAATGAGCAGTTCTTC
CDR3aa: CASSPRDYNNEQFF

abundance: once
j_gene: TRBJ2-2
d_gene: TRBD1
v_gene: TRBV3-1/TRBV3-2
CDR3nt: TGTGCCAGCTGGGGGACAGGCACGACCGGGGAGCTGTTTTTT
CDR3aa: CASWGTGTTGELFF

abundance: NA
j_gene: TRBJ1-5
d_gene: NA
v_gene: TRBV7-9
CDR3nt: TGTGCCAGCAGCCCCAGTACGGGAGCGGGGGATCAGCCCCAGCATTTT
CDR3aa: CASSPSTGAGDQPQHF

abundance: NA
j_gene: TRBJ1-1
d_gene: TRBD1
v_gene: TRBV7-6
CDR3nt: TGTGCCAGCAGCCTAGACAGGGGGCAAACTGAAGCTTTCTTT
CDR3aa: CASSLDRGQTEAFF

abundance: NA
j_gene: TRBJ2-5
d_gene: TRBD2
v_gene: TRBV24-1
CDR3nt: TGTGCCACCAAGGGAAGCGGGGACCACCAAGAGACCCAGTACTTC
CDR3aa: CATKGSGDHQETQYF

abundance: NA
j_gene: TRBJ2-3
d_gene: TRBD1
v_gene: TRBV10-3
CDR3nt: TGTGCCATCAGTGAGTCTATGAGACAGGGAGATATGCTAGATACGCAGTATTTT
CDR3aa: CAISESMRQGDMLDTQYF

abundance: NA
j_gene: TRBJ2-2
d_gene: TRBD2
v_gene: TRBV5-4
CDR3nt: TGTGCCAGCAGCTTGACTAGCGGGGGGATAGACACCGGGGAGCTGTTTTTT
CDR3aa: CASSLTSGGIDTGELFF

abundance: NA
j_gene: TRBJ2-3
d_gene: TRBD1
v_gene: TRBV2
CDR3nt: TGTGCCAGCAGTAGGACAGGCCCATCCTTGCGAGATACGCAGTATTTT
CDR3aa: CASSRTGPSLRDTQYF

abundance: NA
j_gene: TRBJ2-7
d_gene: TRBD2
v_gene: TRBV5-6
CDR3nt: TGTGCCAGCAGCCCGCCGACCGCCGGGACTAGCGGGAACCACGAGCAGTACTTC
CDR3aa: CASSPPTAGTSGNHEQYF

abundance: NA
j_gene: TRBJ1-1
d_gene: NA
v_gene: TRBV19
CDR3nt: TGTGCCAGTAGACAGGGCAGCGGTACTGAAGCTTTCTTT
CDR3aa: CASRQGSGTEAFF

abundance: NA
j_gene: TRBJ2-7
d_gene: NA
v_gene: TRBV5-1
CDR3nt: TGCGCCAGCAGCCTTGGGGGCGGAGACGAGCAGTACTTC
CDR3aa: CASSLGGGDEQYF

abundance: NA
j_gene: TRBJ2-2
d_gene: NA
v_gene: TRBV19
CDR3nt: TGTGCCAGTAGTATCAGGGGGGCCACCGGGGAGCTGTTTTTT
CDR3aa: CASSIRGATGELFF

abundance: NA
j_gene: TRBJ1-2
d_gene: TRBD1
v_gene: TRBV7-9
CDR3nt: TGTGCCAGCCAAACGGACAGGGGTGGGTATGGCTACACCTTC
CDR3aa: CASQTDRGGYGYTF

abundance: NA
j_gene: TRBJ2-7
d_gene: NA
v_gene: TRBV4-1
CDR3nt: TGCGCCAGCAGCCAAGTTTTGGGACAATACTACGAGCAGTACTTC
CDR3aa: CASSQVLGQYYEQYF

abundance: NA
j_gene: TRBJ2-4
d_gene: TRBD2
v_gene: TRBV28
CDR3nt: TGTGCCAGCAGCCCTGGCGGGGGGAAGGATCTAAACATTCAGTACTTC
CDR3aa: CASSPGGGKDLNIQYF

abundance: NA
j_gene: TRBJ2-2
d_gene: TRBD1
v_gene: TRBV5-1
CDR3nt: TGCGCCAGCAGGACAGGGGGCGCGAGTACCGGGGAGCTGTTTTTT
CDR3aa: CASRTGGASTGELFF

abundance: NA
j_gene: TRBJ1-5
d_gene: TRBD1
v_gene: TRBV28
CDR3nt: TGTGCCAGCAGTCCTGCGACAGGGTGGGGTCAGCCCCAGCATTTT
CDR3aa: CASSPATGWGQPQHF

abundance: NA
j_gene: TRBJ1-2
d_gene: NA
v_gene: TRBV5-5
CDR3nt: TGTGCCAGCAGCTTGGATTACAGGGTCTGGATTTATGGCTACACCTTC
CDR3aa: CASSLDYRVWIYGYTF

abundance: NA
j_gene: TRBJ2-1
d_gene: TRBD1
v_gene: TRBV5-1
CDR3nt: TGCGCCAGCAGCTGGACAGGGGGCTCCTACAATGAGCAGTTCTTC
CDR3aa: CASSWTGGSYNEQFF

abundance: NA
j_gene: TRBJ1-2
d_gene: NA
v_gene: TRBV5-4
CDR3nt: TGTGCCAGCAGCCACCCGCAGGGGCTGGGCTACACCTTC
CDR3aa: CASSHPQGLGYTF

abundance: few
j_gene: TRBJ2-1
d_gene: NA
v_gene: TRBV29-1
CDR3nt: TGCAGCGTTGAGCCGGGCAATGAGCAGTTCTTC
CDR3aa: CSVEPGNEQFF

abundance: once
j_gene: TRBJ1-2
d_gene: NA
v_gene: TRBV24-1
CDR3nt: TGTGCCACCAGTGATTTGCGCCGGGGATATGGCTACACCTTC
CDR3aa: CATSDLRRGYGYTF

abundance: NA
j_gene: TRBJ2-2
d_gene: TRBD1
v_gene: TRBV4-1
CDR3nt: TGCGCCAGCAGCCGGTTAAGACAGGGGAATTATCCCGGGGAGCTGTTTTTT
CDR3aa: CASSRLRQGNYPGELFF

abundance: few
j_gene: TRBJ2-7
d_gene: NA
v_gene: TRBV5-1
CDR3nt: TGCGCCAGCAGCTGGGATCTTGGCAGGGCCTCTTACGAGCAGTACTTC
CDR3aa: CASSWDLGRASYEQYF

abundance: once
j_gene: TRBJ2-5
d_gene: TRBD1
v_gene: TRBV5-1
CDR3nt: TGCGCCAGCAGCGCCAGGGGGCAAGAGACCCAGTACTTC
CDR3aa: CASSARGQETQYF

abundance: NA
j_gene: TRBJ1-6
d_gene: NA
v_gene: TRBV5-4
CDR3nt: TGTGCCAGCAGCTCACCAGGGGAAGTCCTTTCACCCCTCCACTTT
CDR3aa: CASSSPGEVLSPLHF

abundance: once
j_gene: TRBJ2-2
d_gene: TRBD1
v_gene: TRBV5-1
CDR3nt: TGCGCCAGCAGCCTACTGGGACAGGGAGGGCTTTCCGGGGAGCTGTTTTTT
CDR3aa: CASSLLGQGGLSGELFF

abundance: NA
j_gene: TRBJ2-7
d_gene: NA
v_gene: TRBV11-2
CDR3nt: TGTGCCAGCAGCTTGCGTCGGGGGGCGGGCGAGCAGTACTTC
CDR3aa: CASSLRRGAGEQYF

abundance: NA
j_gene: TRBJ2-1
d_gene: TRBD2
v_gene: TRBV2
CDR3nt: TGTGCCAGCTCAAAAGGTAGGAGCGGGAGAAACAATGAGCAGTTCTTC
CDR3aa: CASSKGRSGRNNEQFF

abundance: NA
j_gene: TRBJ2-5
d_gene: NA
v_gene: TRBV5-1
CDR3nt: TGCGCCAGCAGCTTGACAGCAACAAAAGAGACCCAGTACTTC
CDR3aa: CASSLTATKETQYF

abundance: NA
j_gene: TRBJ2-1
d_gene: TRBD2
v_gene: TRBV12-3/TRBV12-4
CDR3nt: TGTGCCACCCCGGGGGGGAATGAGCAGTTCTTC
CDR3aa: CATPGGNEQFF

abundance: NA
j_gene: TRBJ2-2
d_gene: TRBD1
v_gene: TRBV5-6
CDR3nt: TGTGCCAGCAGCTCGGGACAGCCGAGCACCGGGGAGCTGTTTTTT
CDR3aa: CASSSGQPSTGELFF

abundance: NA
j_gene: TRBJ2-7
d_gene: TRBD1
v_gene: TRBV3-1/TRBV3-2
CDR3nt: TGTGCCAGCAGCCCGGGGACAGGCCTTCCCTACGAGCAGTACTTC
CDR3aa: CASSPGTGLPYEQYF

abundance: NA
j_gene: TRBJ2-1
d_gene: TRBD1
v_gene: TRBV2
CDR3nt: TGTGCCAGCCCCTTGGAGATTCGGGACAGGGAAAGGAGGGAGGTCGACAATGAGCAGTTCTTC
CDR3aa: CASPLEIRDRERREVDNEQFF

abundance: many
j_gene: TRBJ2-4
d_gene: NA
v_gene: TRBV6-4
CDR3nt: TGTGCCAGCAGTGACGAGAGTTCGTCAAACATTCAGTACTTC
CDR3aa: CASSDESSSNIQYF

abundance: NA
j_gene: TRBJ2-1
d_gene: NA
v_gene: TRBV5-1
CDR3nt: TGCGCCAGCAGCTTAAGGGCCGGAGGTTATATCAGTGATGGGAATGAGCAGTTCTTC
CDR3aa: CASSLRAGGYISDGNEQFF

abundance: NA
j_gene: TRBJ2-7
d_gene: NA
v_gene: TRBV28
CDR3nt: TGTGCCACCCACCACACCACAGGGTCCTACGAGCAGTACTTC
CDR3aa: CATHHTTGSYEQYF

abundance: NA
j_gene: TRBJ2-1
d_gene: TRBD2
v_gene: TRBV6-5
CDR3nt: TGTGCCGCAGCAGGGCGGGAGAGGTACAATGAGCAGTTCTTC
CDR3aa: CAAAGRERYNEQFF

abundance: NA
j_gene: TRBJ2-7
d_gene: NA
v_gene: TRBV29-1
CDR3nt: TGCAGCGTTAGACAGTCACCCAATACATACGAGCAGTACTTC
CDR3aa: CSVRQSPNTYEQYF

abundance: NA
j_gene: TRBJ1-1
d_gene: NA
v_gene: TRBV28
CDR3nt: TGTGCCAGCAGTTTAAGTCAGGCGACCACTGAAGCTTTCTTT
CDR3aa: CASSLSQATTEAFF

abundance: NA
j_gene: TRBJ1-4
d_gene: NA
v_gene: TRBV4-1
CDR3nt: TGCGCCAGCAGCCAAGAGAGAGGCAGGGACTATGAAAAACTGTTTTTT
CDR3aa: CASSQERGRDYEKLFF

abundance: NA
j_gene: TRBJ1-4
d_gene: NA
v_gene: TRBV21-1
CDR3nt: TGTGCCAGCAGCCACGGGGATGAAAAACTGTTTTTT
CDR3aa: CASSHGDEKLFF

abundance: NA
j_gene: TRBJ2-7
d_gene: NA
v_gene: TRBV6-5
CDR3nt: TGTGCCAGCAGCACTTACAGGAAAATCCCCTACGAGCAGTACTTC
CDR3aa: CASSTYRKIPYEQYF

abundance: once
j_gene: TRBJ2-7
d_gene: TRBD2
v_gene: TRBV18
CDR3nt: TGTGCCAGCTCACCCTTACTAGCGGGGGACCACGAGCAGTACTTC
CDR3aa: CASSPLLAGDHEQYF

abundance: few
j_gene: TRBJ2-3
d_gene: NA
v_gene: TRBV11-3
CDR3nt: TGTGCCAGCAGCTTGGACAGAGTGCATACGCAGTATTTT
CDR3aa: CASSLDRVHTQYF

abundance: NA
j_gene: TRBJ2-1
d_gene: NA
v_gene: TRBV5-1
CDR3nt: TGCGCCAGCAGCCGGGGTAGCGGTAACAATGAGCAGTTCTTC
CDR3aa: CASSRGSGNNEQFF

abundance: once
j_gene: TRBJ2-3
d_gene: TRBD2
v_gene: TRBV19
CDR3nt: TGTGCCAGTAGCCGGACTAGCGGGGGGGCGAGAGATACGCAGTATTTT
CDR3aa: CASSRTSGGARDTQYF